Presented here are 13 T cell receptor beta chains from one specimen sequenced in a study of T cell responses to AZD1222 COVID-19 vaccine. TCRdb's table, derived via immunoSEQ multiplex PCR, lists solely in-frame clones and lacks some. The sample has about 140,000 clones, approximately 95% seen once. The material sequenced was peripheral blood, taken on day 0 of MenACWY control vaccination. The receptor source for this set is an adult in good health.

V and J are TRBV6-1 and TRBJ2-7, with D tentatively TRBD1 (5 bases). CDR3 size: 15 residues. Germline-derived CDR1 and CDR2 are MNHNS and SASEGT. With 7 bases removed from V and 0 bases from J, the gap between germline ends came to 16 bases. The CDR3 DNA reads TGTGCCAGCACTTTAACTCCCGACAGCTCCTACGAGCAGTACTTC. Amino acid sequence: CASTLTPDSSYEQYF.

This chain connects TRBV6-5 to TRBJ2-5; D unclear. The V end was cut by 0 bases, the J end by 2 bases, with 13 bases between. The CDR3 is made up of 16 amino acids. The germline V gene has CDR1 MNHEY and CDR2 SVGAGI. CDR3 sequence (DNA): TGTGCCAGCAGTTACTCGTCAGTCGACGTACAAGAGACCCAGTACTTC. Translation: CASSYSSVDVQETQYF.

This sequence joins TRBV13 and TRBJ2-2; a weak D match, TRBD1 (5 bases). Germline CDR1 is PRHDT and CDR2 is FYEKMQ (reference sequence). The CDR3 runs to 14 residues. Trimming shortened V by 5 bases and J by 1 base, and 8 bases separated the two germline ends. CDR3 loop: CASSRTLNTGELFF. CDR3 nucleotide sequence: TGTGCCAGCAGCCGGACACTGAACACCGGGGAGCTGTTTTTT. Supplemented by reference TRBV13 and TRBJ2-2, the full variable domain reads AAGVIQSPRHLIKEKRETATLKCYPIPRHDTVYWYQQGPGQDPQFLISFYEKMQSDKGSIPDRFSAQQFSDYHSELNMSSLELGDSALYFCASSRTLNTGELFFGEGSRLTVL.

The V and J genes are TRBV5-1 and TRBJ2-3; D perhaps matches TRBD2 (5 bases). Germline values: CDR1 SGHRS, CDR2 YFSETQ. V was trimmed by 2 bases and J by 4 bases, leaving 14 bases between them. The CDR3 has 15 residues. The CDR3 sequence: CASSFWESRADTQYF. CDR3 coding DNA: TGCGCCAGCAGCTTTTGGGAGTCACGGGCAGATACGCAGTATTTT. Together with reference TRBV5-1 and TRBJ2-3, the CDR3 gives the full variable domain: KAGVTQTPRYLIKTRGQQVTLSCSPISGHRSVSWYQQTPGQGLQFLFEYFSETQRNKGNFPGRFSGRQFSNSRSEMNVSTLELGDSALYLCASSFWESRADTQYFGPGTRLTVL.

This clone has a single count. The chain combines TRBV5-4 with TRBJ2-3; 11 nucleotides agree with TRBD2. Per the germline V gene, CDR1 is SGHNT and CDR2 is YYREEE (reference sequence). The V and J ends lost 4 bases and 4 bases, in that order; junction bases with no gene match: 8. The length of the CDR3 is 16 residues. DNA of the CDR3: TGTGCCAGCAGCAGTAGCGGGAGGGCTGGGGCAGATACGCAGTATTTT. It codes for CASSSSGRAGADTQYF. Together with reference TRBV5-4 and TRBJ2-3, the CDR3 gives the full variable domain: ETGVTQSPTHLIKTRGQQVTLRCSSQSGHNTVSWYQQALGQGPQFIFQYYREEENGRGNFPPRFSGLQFPNYSSELNVNALELDDSALYLCASSSSGRAGADTQYFGPGTRLTVL.

The V and J genes are TRBV10-2 and TRBJ2-7; D is undetermined. In germline, CDR1 is WSHSY, CDR2 SAAADI. V was shortened by 0 bases and J by 3 bases, with 12 bases between the two germline ends. There are 15 residues in the CDR3. CDR3 coding DNA: TGCGCCAGCAGTGAGTCGGGCCTTCTCTACTACGAGCAGTACTTC. Amino acid sequence: CASSESGLLYYEQYF.

CDR3 nucleotides: TGTGCCAGCGGGGGAGGGCCAAATGAAAAACTGTTTTTT. It encodes CASGGGPNEKLFF. J is TRBJ1-4 and V is TRBV7-2; a possible D gene is TRBD1 (5 bases). The CDR3 is 13 amino acids. V lost 8 bases, J lost 5 bases, and 12 bases lay in between. CDR1 is SGHTA, CDR2 FQGNSA, per germline. The full variable domain, completed using reference TRBV7-2 and TRBJ1-4, is GAGVSQSPSNKVTEKGKDVELRCDPISGHTALYWYRQSLGQGLEFLIYFQGNSAPDKSGLPSDRFSAERTGGSVSTLTIQRTQQEDSAVYLCASGGGPNEKLFFGSGTQLSVL.

This chain connects TRBV6-5 to TRBJ1-5; TRBD1 agrees at 7 bases. The CDR3 is 14 amino acids. From germline, CDR1 is MNHEY and CDR2 SVGAGI. V shed 6 bases and J 2 bases; nucleotides not matched to a gene: 4. CDR3 sequence: CASRLTGRNQPQHF. CDR3 nucleotides: TGTGCCAGCAGACTGACAGGGCGCAATCAGCCCCAGCATTTT.

This clone was observed once. The gene calls are TRBV27 and TRBJ1-1; D uncertain. V dropped 6 bases and J dropped 0 bases, with 8 bases sitting between them. The CDR3 consists of 13 residues. CDR1 is MNHEY, CDR2 SMNVEV, per germline (reference sequence). The CDR3 nucleotides read TGTGCCAGCAGGGCACATTTGAACACTGAAGCTTTCTTT. This gives the protein CASRAHLNTEAFF.

J is TRBJ1-1 and V is TRBV12-3 or TRBV12-4; no definite D call. This CDR3 region has 13 residues. Trimming shortened V by 1 base and J by 3 bases, and 6 bases separated the two germline ends. The CDR3 loop reads CASSLGVHTEAFF. In DNA, the CDR3 is TGTGCCAGCAGTTTAGGAGTGCACACTGAAGCTTTCTTT.

V gene TRBV6-2 or TRBV6-3 combines with J gene TRBJ1-5; the match to TRBD1 covers 8 bases. In germline, CDR1 is MNHEY, CDR2 SVGEGT. With 5 bases clipped from V and 0 bases from J, the junction kept 15 bases outside the gene matches. This CDR3 spans 19 amino acids. The chain's CDR3 is CASSRLGTGVTFSNQPQHF. DNA of the CDR3: TGTGCCAGCAGTCGCCTGGGGACAGGAGTGACTTTTAGCAATCAGCCCCAGCATTTT.

This chain uses TRBV4-3 with TRBJ2-3; 10 positions match TRBD1. The CDR3 runs 15 residues. V lost 2 bases and J lost 6; bases outside the gene matches: 5. Germline V gene data show CDR1 as LGHNA and CDR2 as YSLEER. The CDR3 bases are TGCGCCAGCAGCCAAAATCCGGGACAGGGGGATACGCAGTATTTT. Translated: CASSQNPGQGDTQYF.

This clone was detected only once. J is TRBJ1-3 and V is TRBV7-8, with unresolved D. CDR3 size: 15 residues. V was cut by 2 bases and J by 0 bases, with 8 bases left in between. Germline CDR1 is SGHVS and CDR2 is FQNEAQ. The CDR3 coding sequence is TGTGCCAGCAGCTTAACAGATAGCTCTGGAAACACCATATATTTT. This codes for CASSLTDSSGNTIYF.